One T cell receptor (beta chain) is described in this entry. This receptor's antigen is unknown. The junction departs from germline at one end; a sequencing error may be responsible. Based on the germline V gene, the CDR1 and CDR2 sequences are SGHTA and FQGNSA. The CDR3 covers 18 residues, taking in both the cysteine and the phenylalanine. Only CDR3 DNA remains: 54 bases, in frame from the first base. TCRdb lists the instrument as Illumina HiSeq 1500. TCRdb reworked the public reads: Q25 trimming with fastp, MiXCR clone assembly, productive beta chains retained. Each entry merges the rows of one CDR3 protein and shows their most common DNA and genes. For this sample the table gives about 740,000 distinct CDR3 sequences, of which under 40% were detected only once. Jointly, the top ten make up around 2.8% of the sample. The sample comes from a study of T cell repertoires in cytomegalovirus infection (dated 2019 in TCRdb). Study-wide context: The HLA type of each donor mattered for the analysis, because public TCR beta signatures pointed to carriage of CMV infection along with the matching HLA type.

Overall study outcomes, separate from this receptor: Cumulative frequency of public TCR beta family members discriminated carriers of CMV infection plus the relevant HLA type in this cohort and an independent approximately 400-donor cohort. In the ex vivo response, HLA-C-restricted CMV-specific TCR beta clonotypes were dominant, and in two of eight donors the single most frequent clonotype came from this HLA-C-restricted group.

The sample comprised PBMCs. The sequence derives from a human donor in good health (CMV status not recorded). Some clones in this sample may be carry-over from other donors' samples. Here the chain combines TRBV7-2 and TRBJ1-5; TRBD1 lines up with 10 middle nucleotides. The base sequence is TGTGCCAGCGGAACACATAACCGGGACAGGGGAGGCGGCCCGCCCCATCATTTT. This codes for CASGTHNRDRGGGPPHHF.